This TCR beta chain was captured by sequencing in a study of T cells in Graves' hyperthyroidism and ophthalmopathy. Germline CDR1 reads SGHTS; CDR2 reads YDEGEE. The CDR3 covers 16 residues. The ends lost 6 bases at V and 2 bases at J; junction bases unmatched: 9. Researchers amplified the TCR beta CDR3 regions from RNA transcripts. The primer set for the first-round RT-PCR of the TCR CDR3 was HTBI. TCRdb redid the calling of the multiplex PCR reads with MiXCR, one entry per CDR3 protein. Of more than 300,000 distinct CDR3 sequences listed, approximately 17% were seen once; the top ten hold 40%. In this sample, this clonotype turned up a few times.

This TCR came from a man aged 18 to 30 with Graves' ophthalmopathy. The sample taken for sequencing was blood. The chain uses TRBV5-8 and TRBJ2-3; TRBD2 agrees at 10 bases. The DNA of the CDR3 is TGTGCCAGCACACCAAAGCGGGGGGGCAACACAGATACGCAGTATTTT. This encodes CASTPKRGGNTDTQYF.